This T cell receptor beta chain was recorded in a study of control samples from healthy donors and cancer patients. Method: immunoSEQ multiplex PCR; TCRdb's copy keeps in-frame clones and lacks some. The data contain some 87,000 clones, around 91% of them singletons. The CDR3 is 17 residues long. Germline V gene data show CDR1 as MRHNA and CDR2 as SNTAGT. V shed 0 bases and J shed 0 bases, with 12 bases lying between them. The receptor was derived from a man in his thirties or forties in good health. This sequence joins TRBV6-4 and TRBJ1-3, with D unclear. The sequenced sample was blood. CDR3 bases: TGTGCCAGCAGTGACTCGAGTCGGCGGGACTCTGGAAACACCATATATTTT. Protein product: CASSDSSRRDSGNTIYF.